This T cell receptor (beta chain) was sequenced for a study of identical twins. This CDR3 is 15 amino acids long. The ends were cut back, 5 bases at V and 7 bases at J, with 17 bases in the middle. Healthy Caucasians alone served as donors. Unique molecular identifiers were present on the cDNA, which also gained a universal primer site by template switching. TCRdb reprocessed the 5' RACE reads with MiXCR, giving one entry per CDR3 protein. This sample has about 1.7 million distinct CDR3 sequences, with about 30% found just once. Study-level points and caveats: Sequences that were out-of-frame, alpha and twin-shared displayed an excess of low generation probability. Models, which agreed with sharing between unrelated individuals, nonetheless underestimated the out-of-frame TCR alpha sharing seen in monozygotic twins.

About this clonotype itself: As yet, its antigen is unknown.

Sequenced input: cord blood. The chain combines TRBV12-3 or TRBV12-4 with TRBJ1-4; D is perhaps TRBD1 (6 bases). This TCR was sampled from a newborn girl in good health. CDR3 in DNA: TGTGCCAGCAGTCTTAGTCAGGGGTTGGCTGAAAAACTGTTTTTT. Translating gives CASSLSQGLAEKLFF.